This is a list of T cell receptor beta chains from one sample in a study of sequential checkpoint blockade in melanoma. Clones were read by immunoSEQ multiplex PCR, and TCRdb kept only the in-frame ones, dropping some. The data hold around 41,000 clones, with just over 85% observed a single time. Sample: CD8+ T cells sorted from blood (inferred from file names), taken from a patient given nivolumab and ipilimumab in sequence. These receptors were obtained from a human donor with melanoma. Both conserved end residues are part of each CDR3. Fields, in order: J gene, clone size, V gene, D gene, CDR3 DNA, CDR3 protein. A D gene is named only where the DNA matches it firmly. Expanded clones are given a class, and other clones once, few, many or no size at all.

TRBJ2-2 . TRBV6-5 TRBD1 TGTGCCAGCAGTTACGACAGTCAGGGGGACACCGGGGAGCTGTTTTTT CASSYDSQGDTGELFF
TRBJ1-2 . TRBV27 . TGTGCCAGCAGTTCCGGGACACTAGCTAACTATGGCTACACCTTC CASSSGTLANYGYTF
TRBJ2-1 . TRBV27 . TGTGCCAGCAGTTTGCCGGGCGGGGGCCATGAGCAGTTCTTC CASSLPGGGHEQFF
TRBJ1-5 . TRBV5-4 TRBD1 TGTGCCAGCAGCTTGTGGGACAGGCCCAATCAGCCCCAGCATTTT CASSLWDRPNQPQHF
TRBJ1-2 . TRBV6-5 TRBD1 TGTGCCAGCAGCCTAGACAGGGCCATTGGCTACACCTTC CASSLDRAIGYTF
TRBJ2-2 . TRBV15 . TGTGCCACCAGCAGAAGGGGCACCGGGGAGCTGTTTTTT CATSRRGTGELFF
TRBJ2-6 . TRBV30 . TGTGCCTGGAGTGTCGGCTCTGGGGCCAACGTCCTGACTTTC CAWSVGSGANVLTF
TRBJ1-2 . TRBV7-8 TRBD1 TGTGCCAGCAGCCCCCTGGGGGCAGGGGGCCTTAAGAACTATGGCTACACCTTC CASSPLGAGGLKNYGYTF
TRBJ2-7 . TRBV7-9 TRBD1 TGTGCCGGCAGCCCCCGACAGGGGAAGACCTACGAGCAGTACTTC CAGSPRQGKTYEQYF
TRBJ1-3 . TRBV5-6 . TGTGCCAGCAGCTTTGGCACACCCTCTGGAAACACCATATATTTT CASSFGTPSGNTIYF
TRBJ1-1 . TRBV7-6 . TGTGCCAGCAGCTTAGTTCTGGGGGGGGGCACTGAAGCTTTCTTT CASSLVLGGGTEAFF
TRBJ1-2 . TRBV7-3 . TGTGCCAGCAGCTCCCCGGGTTTGGACTATGGCTACACCTTC CASSSPGLDYGYTF
TRBJ1-1 few TRBV5-1 . TGCGCCAGCAGCTCCCCGTTGTCCGGGGGGTCGCGCACTGAAGCTTTCTTT CASSSPLSGGSRTEAFF
TRBJ2-7 . TRBV5-4 . TGTGCCAGCAGCTTATTGAGCTACGAGCAGTACTTC CASSLLSYEQYF
TRBJ1-1 . TRBV25-1 . TGTGCCAGCAGGAGTTGGACTGAAGCTTTCTTT CASRSWTEAFF
TRBJ2-1 . TRBV4-3 . TGCGCCAGCAGCCAAGTAACCAGGGCCGATGAGCAGTTCTTC CASSQVTRADEQFF
TRBJ2-7 . TRBV2 TRBD1 TGTGCCAGCATTTGGACAGGAAGCGAGCAGTACTTC CASIWTGSEQYF
TRBJ2-7 . TRBV28 TRBD1 TGTGCCAGCAGTTCCTCCGGGACAGGTCTATACGAGCAGTACTTC CASSSSGTGLYEQYF
TRBJ2-2 . TRBV9 . TGTGCCAGCAGCGTAGGGTCTCGGGGCACCGGGGAGCTGTTTTTT CASSVGSRGTGELFF
TRBJ2-6 . TRBV4-3 TRBD2 TGCGCCAGCAGCCAAGAAATAGCGGGAGGGCCTGGGGCCAACGTCCTGACTTTC CASSQEIAGGPGANVLTF
TRBJ1-5 . TRBV27 . TGTGCCAGCAGTTTAGTGGGGGCTGACAATCAGCCCCAGCATTTT CASSLVGADNQPQHF
TRBJ2-2 . TRBV13 . TGTGCCAGCAGCGCCTGGACAGCAAACACCGGGGAGCTGTTTTTT CASSAWTANTGELFF
TRBJ2-3 . TRBV9 TRBD2 TGTGCCAGCAGCCCTAGCGGGAATGTGGAAGATACGCAGTATTTT CASSPSGNVEDTQYF
TRBJ1-5 . TRBV4-1 . TGCGCCAGCAGCTACACAGGAACTTCTAATCAGCCCCAGCATTTT CASSYTGTSNQPQHF
TRBJ1-2 . TRBV14 . TGTGCCAGCAGCCAGAGATCGGGACATTATGGCTACACCTTC CASSQRSGHYGYTF
TRBJ2-7 . TRBV5-6 . TGTGCCAGCAGCTTTGGGGCGGGGAACTACGAGCAGTACTTC CASSFGAGNYEQYF
TRBJ2-2 . TRBV4-1 . TGCGCCAGCAGCCAACTACAGGGAGCCGGGGAGCTGTTTTTT CASSQLQGAGELFF
TRBJ2-4 . TRBV7-9 . TGTGCCAGCAGCTTAGGTAACTCCCTTGATCAGTACTTC CASSLGNSLDQYF
TRBJ1-2 . TRBV29-1 . TGCAGCGTTGAAGGGCGGTTCTATGGCTACACCTTC CSVEGRFYGYTF
TRBJ2-2 . TRBV7-8 TRBD2 TGTGCCAGCAGCGGAGTTCTAGCGGGAGTTACCGGGGAGCTGTTTTTT CASSGVLAGVTGELFF
TRBJ2-3 . TRBV7-3 TRBD1 TGTGCCAGCAGCCAGGGACAGGGCACAGATACGCAGTATTTT CASSQGQGTDTQYF
TRBJ1-1 . TRBV10-3 . TGTGCCATCAGTGAGTCAACAGCTAATGAAGCTTTCTTT CAISESTANEAFF